The entry below describes one T cell receptor (beta chain). Its antigen is not known. The record originates from a study of cytomegalovirus exposure and HLA in healthy donors. At collection, donors were nominally healthy, but unrecorded immune exposures were probable. Amplification used 60 Vbeta primers and 13 Jbeta primers. Profiled with immunoSEQ multiplex PCR; TCRdb holds only in-frame clones, not every one. Here the sample table reports some 80,000 clones. With 3 bases removed from V and 14 bases from J, the gap between germline ends came to 12 bases. The CDR3 is made up of 11 amino acids. Germline loops: CDR1 MNHNS, CDR2 SASEGT. Findings and caveats of the study: Some TCR beta chains (about 170 of them) were listed as cytomegalovirus-associated. It has been reported that TCR beta sequences accurately predicted the HLA-A and HLA-B alleles of most subjects. Across all donors, roughly uniform sequencing depth was an assumption of the presence/absence analyses.

Sequencing input: PBMCs. This clonotype was sampled from a woman in her twenties or thirties in good health and CMV-seronegative. The rearrangement uses TRBV6-1 and TRBJ2-3; D not certain. The CDR3 bases are TGTGCCAGCAGTGAGGCGGCGCCTCTGTATTTT. Residues: CASSEAAPLYF.